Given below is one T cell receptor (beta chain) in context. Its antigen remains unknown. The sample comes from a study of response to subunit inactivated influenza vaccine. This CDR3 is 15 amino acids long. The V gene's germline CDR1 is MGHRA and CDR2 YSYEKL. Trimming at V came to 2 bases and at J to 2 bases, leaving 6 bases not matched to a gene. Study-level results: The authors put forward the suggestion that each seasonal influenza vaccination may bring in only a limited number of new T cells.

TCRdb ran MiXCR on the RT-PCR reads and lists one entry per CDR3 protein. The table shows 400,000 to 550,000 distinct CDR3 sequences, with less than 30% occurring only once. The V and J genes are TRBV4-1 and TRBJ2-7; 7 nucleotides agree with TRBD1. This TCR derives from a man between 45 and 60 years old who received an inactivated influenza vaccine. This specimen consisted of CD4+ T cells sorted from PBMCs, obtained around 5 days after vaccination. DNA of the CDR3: TGCGCCAGCAGCCAAAGCCCGACAGGGACCTACGAGCAGTACTTC. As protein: CASSQSPTGTYEQYF.